Listed below are T cell receptor beta chains from one sample, sequenced in a study of blood T cell repertoires in COVID-19. Using immunoSEQ multiplex PCR, the repertoire was profiled, and TCRdb retains in-frame clones only, with some absent. Here the sample spans 60,000 to 90,000 clones, around nine tenths being singletons. What was sequenced was peripheral blood. These receptors were obtained from a woman at least 80 years old with active or convalescent COVID-19. Both conserved end residues are part of each CDR3. Each record gives: J gene, clone size, V gene, D gene, CDR3 protein, CDR3 DNA. A D gene is named only where the DNA matches it firmly. Not every row has a clone size; where given, it reads once, few, many or a size class.

TRBJ2-3	once	TRBV5-1	-	CASSPLTTDTQYF	TGCGCCAGCAGCCCACTTACGACAGATACGCAGTATTTT
TRBJ2-2	-	TRBV9	-	CASSVVGENGELFF	TGTGCCAGCAGCGTAGTAGGAGAGAACGGGGAGCTGTTTTTT
TRBJ2-5	-	TRBV5-1	-	CASSSMGRNQETQYF	TGCGCCAGCAGCTCGATGGGGAGAAACCAAGAGACCCAGTACTTC
TRBJ2-2	-	TRBV7-2	TRBD2	CASSFLGGGAGTGELFF	TGTGCCAGCAGCTTTCTTGGCGGGGGGGCCGGCACCGGGGAGCTGTTTTTT
TRBJ1-1	-	TRBV27	TRBD1	CASSRWPGTGGRTEAFF	TGTGCCAGCAGTCGATGGCCCGGGACAGGGGGACGGACTGAAGCTTTCTTT
TRBJ1-5	-	TRBV11-2	TRBD1	CASSPPGGRQHF	TGTGCCAGCAGCCCCCCAGGGGGCCGCCAGCATTTT
TRBJ1-2	-	TRBV28	TRBD1	CASSTRQGGAYGYTF	TGTGCCAGCAGCACCAGACAGGGGGGGGCCTATGGCTACACCTTC
TRBJ2-2	-	TRBV9	-	CASSVGLALNTGELFF	TGTGCCAGCAGCGTAGGGCTAGCGCTGAACACCGGGGAGCTGTTTTTT
TRBJ2-5	once	TRBV19	TRBD1	CASNRGLGETQYF	TGTGCCAGTAACAGGGGGCTCGGCGAGACCCAGTACTTC
TRBJ2-7	-	TRBV7-9	TRBD1	CASSPGQGPYEQYF	TGTGCCAGCAGCCCTGGACAGGGACCCTACGAGCAGTACTTC
TRBJ2-1	-	TRBV5-1	-	CASSSLPGGEQFF	TGCGCCAGCAGCTCTCTGCCCGGGGGTGAGCAGTTCTTC
TRBJ2-7	-	TRBV7-2	TRBD2	CASSFLAAEQYF	TGTGCCAGCAGCTTCCTAGCGGCCGAGCAGTACTTC
TRBJ2-3	-	TRBV29-1	-	CSHSSTDTQYF	TGCAGCCATAGCAGCACAGATACGCAGTATTTT
TRBJ1-5	-	TRBV9	-	CASSVAGRGQPQHF	TGTGCCAGCAGCGTAGCAGGGAGGGGGCAGCCCCAGCATTTT
TRBJ1-1	few	TRBV6-6	-	CASSYQAKMNTEAFF	TGTGCCAGCAGTTACCAGGCTAAGATGAACACTGAAGCTTTCTTT
TRBJ1-1	-	TRBV25-1	-	CASSELGQGRGDTEAFF	TGTGCCAGCAGTGAATTAGGGCAGGGGAGAGGTGACACTGAAGCTTTCTTT
TRBJ2-6	-	TRBV18	-	CASSPVVSGSSGANVLTF	TGTGCCAGCTCACCAGTAGTTAGCGGAAGCTCTGGGGCCAACGTCCTGACTTTC
TRBJ2-7	once	TRBV19	-	CASSTGVSDEQYF	TGTGCCAGTAGTACAGGGGTTTCCGACGAGCAGTACTTC
TRBJ2-2	-	TRBV7-8	TRBD2	CASSPRRLAGGHGELFF	TGTGCCAGCAGCCCCCGCCGCTTAGCGGGGGGGCACGGGGAGCTGTTTTTT
TRBJ2-7	-	TRBV28	-	CASSTRGEQYF	TGTGCCAGCAGTACAAGAGGCGAGCAGTACTTC
TRBJ2-3	-	TRBV7-2	-	CASSITVSDTQYF	TGTGCCAGCAGCATAACAGTGTCAGATACGCAGTATTTT
TRBJ1-1	-	TRBV5-1	-	CASSSDTDTEAFF	TGCGCCAGCAGTTCGGACACAGACACTGAAGCTTTCTTT
TRBJ2-2	-	TRBV18	-	CASSRLPANTGELFF	TGTGCCAGCTCACGACTCCCCGCGAACACCGGGGAGCTGTTTTTT
TRBJ2-3	-	TRBV5-1	TRBD1	CASSLTNSPGQGTQYF	TGCGCCAGCAGCTTAACAAATTCCCCGGGACAGGGGACGCAGTATTTT
TRBJ1-1	-	TRBV19	TRBD1	CASSSPQGAGTEAFF	TGTGCCAGTAGTTCTCCACAGGGGGCTGGCACTGAAGCTTTCTTT
TRBJ1-6	-	TRBV2	TRBD1	CASRGGTGGSPLHF	TGTGCCAGCAGAGGGGGGACAGGAGGTTCACCCCTCCACTTT
TRBJ2-1	-	TRBV5-1	TRBD2	CASSLAETSGRGEQFF	TGCGCCAGCAGCTTGGCCGAGACTAGCGGGAGAGGTGAGCAGTTCTTC
TRBJ1-1	-	TRBV3-1/TRBV3-2	-	CASSQGGTGTEAFF	TGTGCCAGCAGCCAAGGGGGCACCGGCACTGAAGCTTTCTTT
TRBJ1-2	-	TRBV10-3	-	CAISNVSTGGYTF	TGTGCCATCAGCAACGTTTCAACGGGGGGCTACACCTTC
TRBJ2-3	-	TRBV4-1	TRBD2	CASSQTSGTDTQYF	TGCGCCAGCAGCCAGACTAGCGGCACAGATACGCAGTATTTT
TRBJ2-7	-	TRBV10-3	-	CAISLSQGESYEQYF	TGTGCCATCAGCCTATCACAGGGTGAAAGCTACGAGCAGTACTTC
TRBJ1-2	-	TRBV7-9	TRBD1	CASSGQGAHGYTF	TGTGCCAGCAGCGGACAGGGGGCCCATGGCTACACCTTC
TRBJ2-3	few	TRBV28	-	CASSFRGGQGDTQYF	TGTGCCAGCAGTTTCCGTGGGGGCCAGGGAGATACGCAGTATTTT
TRBJ2-7	few	TRBV7-9	-	CASSTTGFRQYF	TGTGCCAGCAGCACCACAGGTTTCAGGCAGTACTTC
TRBJ1-2	-	TRBV6-2/TRBV6-3	-	CASSYSGPGGYGYTF	TGTGCCAGCAGTTACTCGGGCCCTGGAGGCTATGGCTACACCTTC
TRBJ1-1	-	TRBV21-1	-	CASSKDGAGGTEAFF	TGTGCCAGCAGCAAAGATGGGGCAGGGGGCACTGAAGCTTTCTTT
TRBJ2-1	-	TRBV6-4	TRBD2	CASRPGTRGDEQFF	TGTGCCAGCAGACCCGGGACTAGAGGTGATGAGCAGTTCTTC
TRBJ2-7	-	TRBV24-1	TRBD2	CATSDGLAGVYEQYF	TGTGCCACCAGTGATGGACTAGCGGGAGTCTACGAGCAGTACTTC
TRBJ1-2	few	TRBV10-3	TRBD1	CATNPWDSNPYNYGYTF	TGTGCCACTAACCCTTGGGACAGTAACCCTTATAACTATGGCTACACCTTC
TRBJ2-2	-	TRBV19	-	CASSIWGPTGELFF	TGTGCCAGTAGTATCTGGGGGCCCACCGGGGAGCTGTTTTTT
TRBJ1-1	-	TRBV9	-	CASSVVGRDTEAFF	TGTGCCAGCAGCGTAGTGGGTCGGGACACTGAAGCTTTCTTT
TRBJ1-5	-	TRBV29-1	-	CSVATGNNQPQHF	TGCAGCGTTGCCACAGGGAACAATCAGCCCCAGCATTTT
TRBJ2-6	-	TRBV6-2/TRBV6-3	TRBD2	CASSYVWGGTGANVLTF	TGTGCCAGCAGTTACGTGTGGGGGGGAACTGGGGCCAACGTCCTGACTTTC
TRBJ2-1	-	TRBV5-1	-	CASSLDFLYNEQFF	TGCGCCAGCAGCTTGGACTTTCTCTACAATGAGCAGTTCTTC